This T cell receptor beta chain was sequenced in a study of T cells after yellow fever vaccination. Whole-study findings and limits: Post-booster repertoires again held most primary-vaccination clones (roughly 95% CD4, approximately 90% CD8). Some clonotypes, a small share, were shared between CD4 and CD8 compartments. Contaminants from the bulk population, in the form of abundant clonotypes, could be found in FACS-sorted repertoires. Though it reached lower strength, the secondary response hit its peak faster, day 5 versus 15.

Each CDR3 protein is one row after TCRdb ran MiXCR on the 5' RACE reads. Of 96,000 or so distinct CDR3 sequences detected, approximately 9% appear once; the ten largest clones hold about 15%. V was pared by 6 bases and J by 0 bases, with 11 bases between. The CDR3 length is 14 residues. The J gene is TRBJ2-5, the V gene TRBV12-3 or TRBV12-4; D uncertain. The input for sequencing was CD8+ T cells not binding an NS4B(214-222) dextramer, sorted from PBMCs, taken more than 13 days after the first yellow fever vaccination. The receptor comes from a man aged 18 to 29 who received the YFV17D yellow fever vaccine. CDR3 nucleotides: TGTGCCAGCAGCCCTCCCGGGTACCAAGAGACCCAGTACTTC. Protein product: CASSPPGYQETQYF.